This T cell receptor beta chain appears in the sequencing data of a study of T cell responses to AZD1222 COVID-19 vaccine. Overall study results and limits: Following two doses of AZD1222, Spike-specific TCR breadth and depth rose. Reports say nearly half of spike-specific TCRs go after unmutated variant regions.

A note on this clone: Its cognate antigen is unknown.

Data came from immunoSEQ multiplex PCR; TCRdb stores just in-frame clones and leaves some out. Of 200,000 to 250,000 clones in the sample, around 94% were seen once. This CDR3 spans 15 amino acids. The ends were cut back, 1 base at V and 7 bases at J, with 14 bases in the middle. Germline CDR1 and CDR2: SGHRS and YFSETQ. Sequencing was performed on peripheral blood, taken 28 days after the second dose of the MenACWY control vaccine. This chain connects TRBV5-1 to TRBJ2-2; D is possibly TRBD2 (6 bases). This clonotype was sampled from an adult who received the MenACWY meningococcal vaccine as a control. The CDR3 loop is CASSLPTGEGGELFF. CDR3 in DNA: TGCGCCAGCAGCTTGCCAACGGGAGAAGGCGGGGAGCTGTTTTTT. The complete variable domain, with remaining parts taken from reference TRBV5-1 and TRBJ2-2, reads KAGVTQTPRYLIKTRGQQVTLSCSPISGHRSVSWYQQTPGQGLQFLFEYFSETQRNKGNFPGRFSGRQFSNSRSEMNVSTLELGDSALYLCASSLPTGEGGELFFGEGSRLTVL.